These T cell receptor beta chains were read from a single sample in a study of T cells in Graves' hyperthyroidism and ophthalmopathy. TCRdb reprocessed the multiplex PCR reads via MiXCR and lists one record per CDR3 protein. The table shows hundreds of thousands of distinct CDR3 sequences, with approximately 15% occurring only once. The sequenced sample was blood. The source of these receptors is a young woman with Graves' hyperthyroidism. CDR3s include the opening cysteine and the closing phenylalanine or tryptophan. The D gene is left open where the match is weak. Not every row has a clone size; where given, it reads once, few, many or a size class.

>TRBV12-3/TRBV12-4|12|TRBJ1-5|many|NA
CASSFWGQPQHF
TGTGCCAGCAGTTTTTGGGGGCAGCCCCAGCATTTT
>TRBV5-1|19|TRBJ2-1|many|TRBD2
CASSFFGLAGGPRYNEQFF
TGCGCCAGCAGCTTTTTCGGCCTAGCGGGAGGGCCACGGTACAATGAGCAGTTCTTC
>TRBV19|13|TRBJ2-1|NA|TRBD2
CASSVEAGDVQFF
TGTGCCAGTAGTGTCGAAGCGGGAGACGTGCAGTTCTTC
>TRBV7-2|16|TRBJ2-3|many|NA
CASSHSGWGASDTQYF
TGTGCCAGCAGCCATTCGGGGTGGGGGGCCTCAGATACGCAGTATTTT
>TRBV6-1|16|TRBJ2-1|NA|TRBD2
CASSEARAGEWNEQFF
TGTGCCAGCAGTGAAGCGCGGGCGGGAGAGTGGAATGAGCAGTTCTTC
>TRBV12-3/TRBV12-4|13|TRBJ1-4|many|NA
CASSLGGGEKLFF
TGTGCCAGCAGTTTGGGGGGAGGGGAAAAACTGTTTTTT
>TRBV19|15|TRBJ1-5|many|TRBD1
CASTQYTGGNQPQHF
TGTGCCAGTACCCAATATACAGGGGGCAATCAGCCCCAGCATTTT
>TRBV2|12|TRBJ2-3|many|NA
CASRVSSDTQYF
TGTGCCAGCAGAGTTTCTAGCGATACGCAGTATTTT
>TRBV13|14|TRBJ1-2|many|TRBD1
CASSAPTAGGGYTF
TGTGCCAGCAGCGCTCCTACCGCAGGGGGTGGCTACACCTTC
>TRBV29-1|12|TRBJ2-5|NA|TRBD2
CSVPAGGPTQYF
TGCAGCGTTCCAGCGGGAGGGCCGACCCAGTACTTC
>TRBV7-2|15|TRBJ2-7|many|TRBD1
CASSLSGQGRGEQYF
TGTGCCAGCAGCTTATCCGGACAGGGGAGGGGCGAGCAGTACTTC
>TRBV3-1|15|TRBJ2-5|NA|TRBD2
CASRPLAGGQETQYF
TGTGCCAGCAGGCCGCTAGCGGGAGGGCAAGAGACCCAGTACTTC
>TRBV6-1|15|TRBJ1-4|few|NA
CASRTSGGSGEKLFF
TGTGCCAGCAGGACGTCCGGGGGCAGTGGTGAAAAACTGTTTTTT
>TRBV24-1|15|TRBJ1-2|many|NA
CATSVRGAANYGYTF
TGTGCCACCAGTGTTCGAGGAGCGGCTAACTATGGCTACACCTTC
>TRBV2|16|TRBJ2-7|NA|NA
CASSELTAEHPYEQYF
TGTGCCAGCAGTGAATTAACTGCGGAACACCCTTACGAGCAGTACTTC
>TRBV12-3/TRBV12-4|15|TRBJ2-1|many|TRBD2
CASMLAGASYNEQFF
TGTGCCAGCATGCTAGCGGGTGCCTCCTACAATGAGCAGTTCTTC
>TRBV15|15|TRBJ2-7|many|TRBD2
CATSRSLAETYEQYF
TGTGCCACCAGCAGATCACTAGCGGAAACCTACGAGCAGTACTTC
>TRBV6-1|15|TRBJ1-5|many|NA
CASSYGGSGNQPQHF
TGTGCCAGCAGTTATGGGGGGTCGGGTAATCAGCCCCAGCATTTT
>TRBV6-1|12|TRBJ2-1|many|NA
CASKDPNNEQFF
TGTGCCAGCAAGGACCCCAACAATGAGCAGTTCTTC
>TRBV6-1|16|TRBJ1-4|NA|NA
CASRSGQFEANEKLFF
TGTGCCAGCAGAAGCGGACAGTTTGAAGCTAATGAAAAACTGTTTTTT
>TRBV12-5|16|TRBJ1-4|many|TRBD1
CASGLGRQGTNEKLFF
TGTGCTAGTGGTTTGGGAAGACAGGGGACTAATGAAAAACTGTTTTTT
>TRBV7-9|12|TRBJ1-4|few|NA
CASSLVRWELFF
TGTGCCAGCAGCTTAGTTCGGTGGGAACTGTTTTTT
>TRBV20-1|16|TRBJ1-2|many|NA
CSAIEGGTAGGSAYTF
TGCAGTGCAATAGAGGGGGGCACGGCCGGTGGATCGGCCTACACCTTC
>TRBV7-9|14|TRBJ2-5|many|NA
CASSPWTRTKTQYF
TGTGCCAGCAGCCCCTGGACCCGGACCAAGACCCAGTACTTC
>TRBV18|12|TRBJ2-2|many|NA
CASSPTPGELFF
TGTGCCAGCTCACCAACCCCGGGGGAGCTGTTTTTT
>TRBV19|12|TRBJ2-4|few|NA
CASGTEKNIQYF
TGTGCCAGTGGTACGGAAAAAAACATTCAGTACTTC